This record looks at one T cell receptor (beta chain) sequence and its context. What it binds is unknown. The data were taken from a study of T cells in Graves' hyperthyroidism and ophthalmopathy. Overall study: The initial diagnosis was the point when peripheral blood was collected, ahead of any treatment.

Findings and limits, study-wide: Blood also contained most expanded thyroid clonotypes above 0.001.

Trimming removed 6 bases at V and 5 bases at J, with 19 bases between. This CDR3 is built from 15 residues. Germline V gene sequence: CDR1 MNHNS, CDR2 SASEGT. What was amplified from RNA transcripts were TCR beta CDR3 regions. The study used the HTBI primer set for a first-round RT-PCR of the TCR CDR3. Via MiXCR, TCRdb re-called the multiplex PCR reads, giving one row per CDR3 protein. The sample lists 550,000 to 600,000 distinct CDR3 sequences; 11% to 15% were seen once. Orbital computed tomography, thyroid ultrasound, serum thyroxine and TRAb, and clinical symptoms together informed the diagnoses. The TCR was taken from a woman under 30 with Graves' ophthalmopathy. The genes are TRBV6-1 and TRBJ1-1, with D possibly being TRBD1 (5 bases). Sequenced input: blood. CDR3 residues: CASRPRAGFRTEAFF. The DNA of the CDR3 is TGTGCCAGCAGACCCAGGGCTGGGTTTCGAACTGAAGCTTTCTTT.